The sample holds a few counts of the clone carrying this TCR beta chain. Its cognate antigen is unknown. The data derive from a study of T-cell memory formation after mild COVID-19. Germline CDR1 reads MGHRA; CDR2 reads YSYEKL. The CDR3 has 14 residues. Trimming took off 4 bases at V and 5 bases at J, with 14 bases between the two ends. Study results and limitations: The CD4+ clones that contracted clustered mainly within CM and EM, and the CD8+ clones concentrated in EMRA.

Barcoded TCR alpha and TCR beta cDNA libraries with UMIs came from 5'RACE using constant-segment primers. TCRdb analysed the 5' RACE reads with MiXCR anew, one entry per CDR3 protein. The data show hundreds of thousands of distinct CDR3 sequences, about 18% seen once. Sample: PBMCs or a T cell subset sorted from them (not recorded which). The rearrangement uses TRBV4-1 and TRBJ1-2; D ambiguous. The TCR was taken from an adult woman who had mild COVID-19 (a few samples of this study predate the infection). Cell type and time point are not known. The DNA for the CDR3 is TGCGCCAGCAGCCGGACGGGAATAGGATATGGCTACACCTTC. Its translation: CASSRTGIGYGYTF.